This entry describes one TCR beta chain. What it binds is unknown. At one boundary the junction diverges from the germline segment, which might be a read error. This CDR3 region has 16 residues. Per the germline V gene, CDR1 is MGHRA and CDR2 is YSYEKL. TCR beta cDNA was reverse-transcribed from 400 to 500 ng of total RNA. The reaction used a constant-region primer and ProtoScript II reverse transcriptase. Sequencing libraries for TCR beta derived from three nested multiplex PCR rounds that used slightly modified ARM-PCR. With TRBV1-TRBV30 forward primers and a C-beta reverse primer, the first two PCR rounds were run for nine to eleven cycles each. TCRdb called the multiplex PCR reads again in MiXCR, with one record for every CDR3 protein. The sample comprises 80,000 or so distinct CDR3 sequences, 71% of which are singletons, and about an eighth rests with the top ten. This sample is part of a study of tumor-infiltrating lymphocytes in primary liver carcinoma. Findings of the study overall: Reduced overlap was seen in tumor-adjacent and tumor-blood pairs versus tumor region pairs. Blood's top-250-clone fraction was significantly lower than that of tumors (p = 0.039).

Between about 18 and 33 mg of unsorted bulk tissue served as the source from which RNA and DNA were co-extracted. This clonotype originated in a woman aged 55-69 years with primary liver carcinoma and hepatitis B virus infection. This chain links TRBV4-1 with TRBJ2-7, with TRBD2 matching over 7 bases. The sample comprised liver tumor tissue from sampling region 4. Specified subset: tumor region T4, right-lateral pole. CDR3 protein: CTSSQQPGLLPYEQYF. For the CDR3, the DNA is TGCACCAGCAGCCAGCAGCCGGGACTATTACCCTACGAGCAGTACTTC.